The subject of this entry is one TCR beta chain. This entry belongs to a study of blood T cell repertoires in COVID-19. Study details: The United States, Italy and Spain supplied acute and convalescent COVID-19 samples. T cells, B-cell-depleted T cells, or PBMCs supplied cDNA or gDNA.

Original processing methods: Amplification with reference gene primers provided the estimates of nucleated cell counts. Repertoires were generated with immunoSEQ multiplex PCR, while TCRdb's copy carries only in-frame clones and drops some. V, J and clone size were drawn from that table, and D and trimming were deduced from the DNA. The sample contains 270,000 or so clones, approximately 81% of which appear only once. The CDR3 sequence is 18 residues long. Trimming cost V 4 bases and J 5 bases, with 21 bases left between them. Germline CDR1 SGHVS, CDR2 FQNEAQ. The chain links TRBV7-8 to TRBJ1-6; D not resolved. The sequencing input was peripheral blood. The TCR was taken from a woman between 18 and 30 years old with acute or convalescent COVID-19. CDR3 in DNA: TGTGCCAGCAGCTCTAGAACCGGGAGGCCCCTGGATAATTCACCCCTCCACTTT. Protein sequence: CASSSRTGRPLDNSPLHF.